This entry lists 25 T cell receptor beta chains sequenced from one sample in a study of control samples from healthy donors and cancer patients. Sequencing used immunoSEQ multiplex PCR; TCRdb keeps in-frame clones, though not all of them. The top ten hold over 1.3% of the sample, which has 170,000 or so clones, 85% to 95% seen once. Sequenced sample: blood. Receptor source: a woman aged 18-29 years in good health.

CDR3 coding DNA: TGTGCCAGCAGCTGGGACCTACGGAGGGGTCAGCCCCAGCATTTT. Protein product: CASSWDLRRGQPQHF. The gene calls are TRBV28 and TRBJ1-5, with D tentatively TRBD1 (5 bases). The CDR3 consists of 15 residues. Trimming shortened V by 6 bases and J by 6 bases, and 18 bases separated the two germline ends. CDR1 is MDHEN and CDR2 is SYDVKM in the germline V gene.

The J gene is TRBJ2-7, the V gene TRBV4-1, with D possibly matching TRBD2 (5 bases). CDR3 length equals 14 residues. V lost 1 base and J 7 bases, leaving 14 bases between the germline ends. Germline values: CDR1 MGHRA, CDR2 YSYEKL. CDR3 nucleotide sequence: TGCGCCAGCAGCCAAGGGACTTTACGGGATGAGCAGTACTTC. Protein sequence: CASSQGTLRDEQYF.

The V and J genes are TRBV7-3 and TRBJ2-1; D is ambiguous. CDR1 and CDR2 (germline): SGHTA, FQGTGA. The CDR3 contains 14 residues. Trimming pared 4 bases from V and 7 bases from J, leaving 14 bases between. CDR3 DNA sequence: TGTGCCAGCAGCTCCTTTGAGTCACGGAATGAGCAGTTCTTC. Amino acids: CASSSFESRNEQFF. Full variable domain (missing parts from reference TRBV7-3 and TRBJ2-1): GAGVSQTPSNKVTEKGKYVELRCDPISGHTALYWYRQSLGQGPEFLIYFQGTGAADDSGLPNDRFFAVRPEGSVSTLKIQRTERGDSAVYLCASSSFESRNEQFFGPGTRLTVL.

This clone was observed once. V and J are TRBV6-6 and TRBJ2-7; a possible D gene is TRBD2 (6 bases). This CDR3 spans 12 amino acids. Trimming took off 9 bases at V and 3 bases at J, with 12 bases between the two ends. Germline V gene data show CDR1 as MNHNY and CDR2 as SVGAGI (reference sequence). The chain's CDR3 is CARAGTSYEQYF. The DNA for the CDR3 is TGTGCCAGGGCGGGGACGAGCTACGAGCAGTACTTC.

The V gene is TRBV27, the J gene TRBJ2-7; the match to TRBD2 covers 8 bases. CDR1 and CDR2 (germline): MNHEY, SMNVEV (reference sequence). V was pared by 3 bases and J by 2 bases, with 3 bases of the junction left unmatched. The CDR3 spans 14 residues. The CDR3 loop is CASSFQRGTYEQYF. The CDR3 DNA follows: TGTGCCAGCAGTTTTCAGCGGGGGACCTACGAGCAGTACTTC.

The chain links TRBV10-3 to TRBJ2-5; D is undetermined. Germline V gene sequence: CDR1 ENHRY, CDR2 SYGVKD. This CDR3 contains 12 residues. V lost 9 bases and J lost 2, with 10 bases in between. The CDR3 spells CAIAQEQETQYF. CDR3 nucleotides: TGTGCCATTGCGCAGGAACAAGAGACCCAGTACTTC.

The genes are TRBV19 and TRBJ1-1; D unresolved. CDR1 is LNHDA, CDR2 SQIVND, per germline (reference sequence). V was clipped by 6 bases and J by 1 base, with 9 bases between them. The CDR3 loop spans 13 amino acids. CDR3 region: CASRWGANTEAFF. The CDR3 DNA follows: TGTGCCAGTAGATGGGGTGCGAACACTGAAGCTTTCTTT.

The chain uses TRBV28 and TRBJ2-7, with TRBD1 matching over 7 bases. The CDR3 length is 14 residues. With 6 bases clipped from V and 3 bases from J, the junction kept 8 bases outside the gene matches. Germline values: CDR1 MDHEN, CDR2 SYDVKM. This CDR3 is CASRAGDRNYEQYF. The CDR3 coding sequence is TGTGCCAGCAGGGCCGGGGACAGAAACTACGAGCAGTACTTC. The full variable domain, in which reference TRBV28 and TRBJ2-7 provide the parts outside the CDR3, is DVKVTQSSRYLVKRTGEKVFLECVQDMDHENMFWYRQDPGLGLRLIYFSYDVKMKEKGDIPEGYSVSREKKERFSLILESASTNQTSMYLCASRAGDRNYEQYFGPGTRLTVT.

The CDR3 bases are TGTGCCAGTAGCCTCCCACAGAACACTGAAGCTTTCTTT. It specifies CASSLPQNTEAFF. The chain joins TRBV19 to TRBJ1-1; D is unresolved. Trimming left V 6 bases short and J 1 base short, with 9 bases between. Looked up from germline, CDR1 is LNHDA and CDR2 is SQIVND (reference sequence). The CDR3 has 13 residues.

The chain couples TRBV11-2 to TRBJ1-4, with unresolved D. This CDR3 spans 15 amino acids. Germline values: CDR1 SGHAT, CDR2 FQNNGV. V lost 1 base and J 4 bases, leaving 10 bases between the germline ends. Written as DNA, the CDR3 is TGTGCCAGCAGCTTAGGGATACAGATTAATGAAAAACTGTTTTTT. Its protein is CASSLGIQINEKLFF.

Concerning this clone: Distinct nucleotide sequences in the sample also encode this CDR3. This chain links TRBV5-1 with TRBJ2-7; 12 bases are shared with TRBD1. CDR1 is SGHRS, CDR2 YFSETQ, per germline. The V gene end was trimmed by 1 base and the J gene end by 7 bases; junction bases not matched to a gene: 6. The CDR3 runs to 15 residues. The CDR3: CASSLMGQGAGEQYF. CDR3 in DNA: TGCGCCAGCAGCTTGATGGGACAGGGGGCGGGGGAGCAGTACTTC.

The chain combines TRBV29-1 with TRBJ2-7, with 7 nucleotides matching TRBD2. This CDR3 has 13 residues. Germline CDR1 is SQVTM and CDR2 is ANQGSEA. Germline trimming cut 7 bases from V and 3 bases from J; bases unmatched to any gene: 9. Here the CDR3 DNA reads TGCAGCGGTTCTAGCGGAGGGGACTACGAGCAGTACTTC. It is translated as CSGSSGGDYEQYF.

V is TRBV10-3 and J is TRBJ1-1; possibly TRBD1 for D (6 bases). Germline CDR1 is ENHRY and CDR2 is SYGVKD. V lost 0 bases and J 9 bases, leaving 11 bases between the germline ends. This CDR3 has 13 residues. CDR3 protein: CAISESGGSQAFF. Here the CDR3 DNA reads TGTGCCATCAGTGAGTCAGGGGGGTCTCAAGCTTTCTTT.

V is TRBV5-6 and J is TRBJ1-6; 8 bases are shared with TRBD1. Per germline, CDR1 SGHDT and CDR2 YYEEEE. Unmatched junction bases numbered 6, after V lost 4 bases and J lost 6 bases. This CDR3 contains 15 residues. CDR3 in DNA: TGTGCCAGCAGCCCGGACAGGGAATTTAATTCACCCCTCCACTTT. It translates to CASSPDREFNSPLHF.

The V gene is TRBV5-8, the J gene TRBJ2-3; TRBD2 agrees at 7 bases. CDR1 SGHTS and CDR2 YDEGEE come from the germline V gene. Losses at the gene ends were 4 bases for V and 6 bases for J; bases not matched to a gene: 11. There are 15 residues in the CDR3. CDR3 in amino acids: CASSPGTTHQDTQYF. The CDR3 DNA sequence: TGTGCCAGCAGCCCGGGGACTACCCACCAGGATACGCAGTATTTT. The entire variable domain, with the rest obtained from reference TRBV5-8 and TRBJ2-3, is as follows: EAGVTQSPTHLIKTRGQQATLRCSPISGHTSVYWYQQALGLGLQFLLWYDEGEERNRGNFPPRFSGRQFPNYSSELNVNALELEDSALYLCASSPGTTHQDTQYFGPGTRLTVL.

The J gene is TRBJ1-2, the V gene TRBV19, with 8 bases fitting TRBD1. V gave up 5 bases and J gave up 0 bases; unmatched junction bases: 8. Germline lookup yields CDR1 LNHDA and CDR2 SQIVND (reference sequence). CDR3 length: 16 residues. The CDR3 nucleotides read TGTGCCAGTAGTCCTCACGGGACAGGTTCTAACTATGGCTACACCTTC. As protein: CASSPHGTGSNYGYTF.

The V gene is TRBV6-5, the J gene TRBJ1-2; TRBD1 might be the D (5 bases). Trimming took off 8 bases at V and 4 bases at J, with 17 bases between the two ends. The CDR3 spans 14 residues. Germline V gene data show CDR1 as MNHEY and CDR2 as SVGAGI. For the CDR3, the DNA is TGTGCCAGCTTAGGACCGGGCCAGGGCTATGGCTACACCTTC. Encoded protein: CASLGPGQGYGYTF.

The chain uses TRBV9 and TRBJ1-1; D uncertain. Germline assignment: CDR1 SGDLS and CDR2 YYNGEE. The CDR3 sequence is 13 residues long. V was pared by 0 bases and J by 3 bases, with 6 bases between. This CDR3 is CASSVGVDTEAFF. In DNA form, the CDR3 reads TGTGCCAGCAGCGTAGGGGTTGACACTGAAGCTTTCTTT. Full variable domain (remainder filled in from reference TRBV9 and TRBJ1-1): DSGVTQTPKHLITATGQRVTLRCSPRSGDLSVYWYQQSLDQGLQFLIQYYNGEERAKGNILERFSAQQFPDLHSELNLSSLELGDSALYFCASSVGVDTEAFFGQGTRLTVV.

CDR3 in DNA: TGTGCCAGTAGCCCAGGACAGGGGCTGAACGAGCAGTACTTC. Residues: CASSPGQGLNEQYF. The chain uses TRBV19 and TRBJ2-7; the match to TRBD1 covers 9 bases. J gave up 5 bases and V 6 bases, and 8 bases lay outside the gene matches. The germline V gene has CDR1 LNHDA and CDR2 SQIVND (reference sequence). The CDR3 runs 14 residues.

This clone appeared once. The chain has TRBV6-5 and TRBJ1-4, with 10 bases matching TRBD1. The germline V gene has CDR1 MNHEY and CDR2 SVGAGI. J gave up 6 bases and V 6 bases, and 7 bases lay outside the gene matches. The CDR3 has 15 amino acids. The CDR3 spells CASSHRQGADEKLFF. CDR3 sequence (DNA): TGTGCCAGCAGCCACCGACAGGGGGCCGATGAAAAACTGTTTTTT.

This chain connects TRBV5-1 to TRBJ2-1; TRBD1 matches 7 bases. Trimming cost V 3 bases and J 4 bases; bases outside gene matches: 7. Germline CDR1 is SGHRS and CDR2 is YFSETQ. The CDR3 is 15 residues long. In nucleotides, the CDR3 is TGCGCCAGCAGCTCGGGACAGCCAGGTTACAATGAGCAGTTCTTC. Residues: CASSSGQPGYNEQFF. The full variable domain, rest sourced from reference TRBV5-1 and TRBJ2-1, is KAGVTQTPRYLIKTRGQQVTLSCSPISGHRSVSWYQQTPGQGLQFLFEYFSETQRNKGNFPGRFSGRQFSNSRSEMNVSTLELGDSALYLCASSSGQPGYNEQFFGPGTRLTVL.

This clone appeared a single time. The chain is built from TRBV28 and TRBJ1-5; unclear D gene. The CDR3 has 15 amino acids. From germline, CDR1 is MDHEN and CDR2 SYDVKM. V was trimmed by 3 bases and J by 4 bases, leaving 13 bases between them. CDR3 bases: TGTGCCAGCAGTTTGGAGGGAGCTGTGAATCAGCCCCAGCATTTT. Residues: CASSLEGAVNQPQHF.

This chain joins TRBV6-5 and TRBJ2-5; possibly TRBD1 for D (6 bases). This CDR3 region has 14 residues. Deletions cut 6 bases from V and 2 bases from J, with 13 bases between. CDR1 and CDR2 (germline): MNHEY, SVGAGI. This chain's CDR3 is CASRLQGIQETQYF. The CDR3 DNA reads as TGTGCCAGCAGACTACAGGGCATTCAAGAGACCCAGTACTTC.

The chain combines TRBV6-6 with TRBJ1-3; D gene ambiguous. This CDR3 has 13 residues. Germline loops: CDR1 MNHNY, CDR2 SVGAGI (reference sequence). The V gene lost 6 bases and the J gene lost 0 bases, with 6 bases spanning the gap. CDR3 bases: TGTGCCAGCAGAGACAACTCTGGAAACACCATATATTTT. It encodes CASRDNSGNTIYF.

The V gene is TRBV10-3, the J gene TRBJ1-5; D is unresolved. The germline V gene encodes CDR1 ENHRY and CDR2 SYGVKD. V dropped 8 bases and J dropped 5 bases, with 16 bases sitting between them. CDR3 size: 14 residues. The chain's CDR3 is CAIWDGRGYQPQHF. DNA of the CDR3: TGTGCCATCTGGGATGGACGGGGTTATCAGCCCCAGCATTTT.